This TCR beta chain was documented in a study of blood T cell repertoires in COVID-19. Study as a whole: From the United States, Italy and Spain came samples of acute and convalescent COVID-19. The analysed material was cDNA or gDNA that came from T cells, B-cell-depleted T cells, or PBMCs.

In the authors' workflow: Scientists estimated how many nucleated cells there were by amplifying reference gene primers. Sequenced by immunoSEQ multiplex PCR; TCRdb stores in-frame clones only, minus some. V, J and clone size derive from that table, while D and trimming were established from the DNA sequence. The profile covers around 50,000 clones, with over 65% appearing a single time and approximately 5% taken by the ten largest. The sequenced material came from peripheral blood. This sequence originates from a human donor in a cohort sampled during active COVID-19.

CDR3 residues: CASSSLAGGQTGELFF. The CDR3 DNA sequence: TGTGCCAGCAGCTCACTAGCGGGGGGGCAAACCGGGGAGCTGTTTTTT. V usage is TRBV5-5 and J usage is TRBJ2-2, with 13 bases matching TRBD2. The CDR3 consists of 16 residues. The germline V gene has CDR1 SGHKS and CDR2 YYEKEE (reference sequence). With V trimmed by 3 bases and J by 5 bases, 4 bases remained unmatched.